This TCR beta chain was sequenced for a study of CD8+ T cells in alopecia areata. Study conclusions and caveats: Under tofacitinib, fewer expanded CD8+ clones appeared among the top 100 scalp clones. Normal skin's resident alphabeta T cells are also sequenced in scalp samples. Tofacitinib did not eliminate many expanded lesional clones from scalp or blood.

The CDR3 loop spans 15 amino acids. CDR1 and CDR2 (germline): LNHDA, SQIVND (reference sequence). The V end lost 3 bases, the J end lost 1 base, and 12 bases lay between the germline ends. With regard to this clone: Its specificity is not known.

Reverse transcription of extracted RNA yielded cDNA, which provided the sequencing template. The protocol was immunoSEQ multiplex PCR, while the TCRdb copy is restricted to in-frame clones and leaves out a portion. There are approximately 210,000 clones in the sample; around two fifths occur only once, and around 2.8% lies in the top ten. Treatment given: oral pan-JAK inhibitor, 5-10 mg twice daily. The receptor was isolated from a human donor with alopecia areata. V gene TRBV19 combines with J gene TRBJ2-5, with D possibly TRBD1 on 6 matching bases. Source: CD4+ T cells sorted from blood, taken around week 36, from a patient treated with tofacitinib. In DNA form, the CDR3 reads TGTGCCAGTAGTATTGGTGGGGGCCTCCAAGAGACCCAGTACTTC. Amino acid sequence: CASSIGGGLQETQYF.